This T cell receptor (beta chain) was profiled in a study of T-cell memory formation after mild COVID-19. Overall study results and limits: Shrinking CD4+ clones were chiefly CM and EM; CD8+ ones were chiefly EMRA. CD4/CD8 balance characterized clones contracting day 15 to 85, and CD4+ skew characterized later expanders.

Looked up from germline, CDR1 is SGHTA and CDR2 is FQGNSA. This CDR3 has 17 amino acids. J gave up 0 bases and V 4 bases, and 8 bases lay outside the gene matches. In the case of this clonotype: Its specificity is not known.

TCRdb reprocessed the 5' RACE reads via MiXCR and lists one record per CDR3 protein. The data show roughly 480,000 distinct CDR3 sequences, with around a quarter seen just once and under 15% held by the top ten. The sequence was collected from an adult woman who had mild COVID-19 (a few samples of this study predate the infection). Cell type and time point are not known. Sequencing was done on a sample of PBMCs or a T cell subset sorted from them (not recorded which). This chain joins TRBV7-2 and TRBJ1-3; 8 bases match TRBD1. CDR3 nucleotide sequence: TGTGCCAGCAGCTCCCGGGGACAGGCTAACTCTGGAAACACCATATATTTT. Translation gives CASSSRGQANSGNTIYF.